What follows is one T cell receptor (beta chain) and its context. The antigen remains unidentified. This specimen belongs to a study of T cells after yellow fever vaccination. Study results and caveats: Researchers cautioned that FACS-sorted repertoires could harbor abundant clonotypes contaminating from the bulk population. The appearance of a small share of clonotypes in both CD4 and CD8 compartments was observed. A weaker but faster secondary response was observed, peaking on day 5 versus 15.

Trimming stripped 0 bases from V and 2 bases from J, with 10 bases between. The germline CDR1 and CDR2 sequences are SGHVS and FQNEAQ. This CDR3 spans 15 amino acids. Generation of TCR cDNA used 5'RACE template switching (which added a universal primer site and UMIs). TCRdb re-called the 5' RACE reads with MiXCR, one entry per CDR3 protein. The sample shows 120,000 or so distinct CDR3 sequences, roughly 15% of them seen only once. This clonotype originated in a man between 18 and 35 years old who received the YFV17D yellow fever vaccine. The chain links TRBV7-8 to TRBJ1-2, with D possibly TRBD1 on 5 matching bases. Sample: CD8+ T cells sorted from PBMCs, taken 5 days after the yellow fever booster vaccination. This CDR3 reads CASSLARGVNYGYTF. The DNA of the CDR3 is TGTGCCAGCAGCTTAGCGCGGGGGGTGAACTATGGCTACACCTTC.